This T cell receptor (beta chain) is drawn from a study of shared clonotypes between healthy human individuals. Study as a whole: A couple of women and a few men aged 18 to 49 made up the donors. Per-donor plates numbered three CD4 naive, three CD4 memory, two CD8 naive and one CD8 memory.

Sequenced by immunoSEQ multiplex PCR; TCRdb stores in-frame clones only, minus some. The sample yields about 1.4 million clones, about 96% seen once. This CDR3 spans 14 amino acids. Trimming cost V 7 bases and J 5 bases; bases outside gene matches: 6. The germline V gene has CDR1 MDHEN and CDR2 SYDVKM. This clonotype was obtained from a man aged 30 to 39 in good health. The gene calls are TRBV28 and TRBJ2-3, with TRBD1 identical over 10 bases. Input material: naive CD4+ T cells sorted from blood. Stated subset: CD45RA+ positively selected. In DNA, the CDR3 is TGTGCCAGCATGACAGGGGGCACAGAAGATACGCAGTATTTT. Its translation: CASMTGGTEDTQYF.